The clone carrying this T cell receptor (beta chain) appeared many times. The target antigen is unknown. The entry originates in a study of T cell repertoires in cytomegalovirus infection. At the level of the study: CMV epitopes, recently identified HLA-C-restricted and well-studied HLA-B-restricted, were used. Public TCR beta signatures indicated both CMV infection and matching HLA type. Overall study findings and caveats: There were HLA-C-restricted CMV-specific TCR beta clonotypes dominating the ex vivo response. Using cumulative public TCR beta family frequency, the authors identified those who carried CMV together with the relevant HLA.

MiXCR, run by TCRdb on the reads, gives a single entry per CDR3 protein. The sample includes fewer than 900,000 distinct CDR3 sequences, 25% to 35% of them seen just once. The germline gives CDR1 LNHDA, CDR2 SQIVND (reference sequence). Unmatched junction bases numbered 6, after V lost 5 bases and J lost 9 bases. The CDR3 is 12 amino acids. This rearrangement joins TRBV19 to TRBJ1-1; TRBD1 matches at 7 bases. The clonotype originates from a human donor in good health (CMV status not recorded). Some clones in this sample may be carry-over from other donors' samples. The material was cultured CD8+ T cells from PBMCs, obtained from culture after CMV antigen stimulation. The CDR3, as DNA: TGTGCCAGTAGTCTTCGACAGGGAAAAGCTTTCTTT. Protein: CASSLRQGKAFF.